Below are 26 T cell receptor beta chains sequenced from a single sample in a study of blood T cell repertoires in COVID-19. This table comes from immunoSEQ multiplex PCR, and its TCRdb copy is limited to in-frame clones, with some not included. The sample has about 50,000 clones, about nine tenths seen once. What was sequenced was peripheral blood. The receptor set was obtained from a man older than 75 with active or convalescent COVID-19.

The rearrangement links TRBV6-2 or TRBV6-3 to TRBJ2-2; 12 bases match TRBD1. This CDR3 is built from 17 residues. Germline V gene data show CDR1 as MNHEY and CDR2 as SVGEGT. J lost 6 bases, V lost 6 bases, and 11 bases had no gene match. Here the CDR3 reads CASRPMSGQGAPGELFF. The CDR3 DNA follows: TGTGCCAGCAGACCTATGTCGGGACAGGGGGCCCCCGGGGAGCTGTTTTTT.

The V and J genes are TRBV7-9 and TRBJ2-7; 9 bases line up with TRBD1. CDR3 length equals 16 residues. Trimming at V came to 3 bases and at J to 3 bases, leaving 9 bases not matched to a gene. Germline assignment: CDR1 SEHNR and CDR2 FQNEAQ (reference sequence). The CDR3 nucleotides read TGTGCCAGCAGCTTCGGGGTGGGACAGGGTGTCTACGAGCAGTACTTC. It encodes CASSFGVGQGVYEQYF.

The chain couples TRBV4-3 to TRBJ2-3; TRBD2 is a possible D gene (6 bases). The length of the CDR3 is 16 residues. CDR1 and CDR2 from the germline V gene are LGHNA and YSLEER. Trimming shortened V by 3 bases and J by 0 bases, and 13 bases separated the two germline ends. The CDR3 spells CASSHGRGLSTDTQYF. The CDR3 coding sequence is TGCGCCAGCAGCCATGGGCGGGGATTGAGCACAGATACGCAGTATTTT.

The V and J genes are TRBV9 and TRBJ2-3; 9 positions match TRBD2. The J segment lost 2 bases and the V segment lost 0 bases, leaving 4 bases of the junction unmatched. The germline gives CDR1 SGDLS, CDR2 YYNGEE. This CDR3 spans 16 amino acids. The CDR3 is CASSVAVAGDTDTQYF. The CDR3 nucleotides are TGTGCCAGCAGCGTAGCGGTAGCGGGAGACACAGATACGCAGTATTTT.

This chain joins TRBV18 and TRBJ1-2, with a tentative D call TRBD1 (5 bases). Trimming cost V 1 base and J 6 bases, with 9 bases left between them. CDR1 and CDR2 (germline): KGHSH, LQKENI. This CDR3 is built from 13 residues. CDR3 in amino acids: CASSPQGSDGYTF. DNA of the CDR3: TGTGCCAGCTCACCACAGGGGTCGGATGGCTACACCTTC.

The rearrangement uses TRBV9 and TRBJ2-3, with 10 bases matching TRBD2. V dropped 0 bases and J dropped 2; count of bases not matched to a gene: 12. The CDR3 is made up of 19 amino acids. Per the germline V gene, CDR1 is SGDLS and CDR2 is YYNGEE. The CDR3 DNA follows: TGTGCCAGCAGCGTAGGAAGTAGCGGGGGGCTCTTAGACACAGATACGCAGTATTTT. Its protein product is CASSVGSSGGLLDTDTQYF.

The rearrangement links TRBV18 to TRBJ2-3; D perhaps matches TRBD1 (6 bases). CDR1 is KGHSH, CDR2 LQKENI, per germline. V lost 3 bases, J lost 1 base, and 11 bases lay in between. This CDR3 spans 15 amino acids. CDR3 coding DNA: TGTGCCAGCTCACCTTCCCAGGGGCGCACAGATACGCAGTATTTT. Its translation: CASSPSQGRTDTQYF.

J is TRBJ2-7 and V is TRBV4-3, with D perhaps matching TRBD2 (6 bases). V was shortened by 7 bases and J by 0 bases, with 28 bases between the two germline ends. The CDR3 covers 19 residues. The V gene's germline CDR1 is LGHNA and CDR2 YSLEER. CDR3 residues: CASNSWGDLNIESSYEQYF. CDR3 coding DNA: TGCGCCAGCAACTCTTGGGGGGACTTGAATATTGAATCCTCCTACGAGCAGTACTTC.

The rearrangement links TRBV13 to TRBJ1-3; no firm D call. Germline V gene data show CDR1 as PRHDT and CDR2 as FYEKMQ (reference sequence). The CDR3 is 15 residues long. V shed 1 base and J shed 4 bases, with 11 bases lying between them. CDR3 sequence (DNA): TGTGCCAGCAGCTTAGAGGATCCCGGGGGAAACACCATATATTTT. Translated, it gives CASSLEDPGGNTIYF.

This clone was observed a single time. This rearrangement joins TRBV2 to TRBJ2-3, with 7 nucleotides matching TRBD2. The CDR3 runs to 16 residues. Germline V gives CDR1 SNHLY, CDR2 FYNNEI. Trimming at V came to 6 bases and at J to 3 bases, leaving 12 bases not matched to a gene. Here the CDR3 reads CASRVTLLAWTDTQYF. CDR3 nucleotides: TGTGCCAGCAGGGTGACTTTACTAGCGTGGACAGATACGCAGTATTTT.

This clone turned up a few times. Additional DNA sequences in this sample encode the identical CDR3. The V call is TRBV5-5, the J call TRBJ1-4; no firm D call. CDR1 and CDR2 from the germline V gene are SGHKS and YYEKEE (reference sequence). V shed 2 bases and J shed 0 bases, with 8 bases lying between them. The CDR3 has 15 residues. CDR3 sequence reads: CASSFSGATNEKLFF. CDR3 bases: TGTGCCAGCAGCTTCTCGGGTGCAACTAATGAAAAACTGTTTTTT.

J is TRBJ1-4 and V is TRBV28, with 7 bases aligning to TRBD1. The CDR3 totals 14 residues. Germline CDR1 is MDHEN and CDR2 is SYDVKM. The V segment lost 6 bases and the J segment 6 bases; nucleotides outside the gene matches: 7. CDR3 in DNA: TGTGCCAGCAGCCCGACAGGGAACGATGAAAAACTGTTTTTT. Its translation is CASSPTGNDEKLFF.

CDR3 sequence reads: CASSPPSGNTEAFF. As DNA, the CDR3 is TGTGCCAGCAGTCCGCCCAGCGGGAACACTGAAGCTTTCTTT. The chain carries TRBV6-2 or TRBV6-3 and TRBJ1-1, with D hard to call. The germline CDR1 and CDR2 sequences are MNHEY and SVGEGT. Trimming left V 5 bases short and J 1 base short, with 11 bases between. This CDR3 is built from 14 residues.

V usage is TRBV5-1 and J usage is TRBJ2-1; 14 bases line up with TRBD2. Per the germline V gene, CDR1 is SGHRS and CDR2 is YFSETQ. The CDR3 covers 16 residues. V was clipped by 4 bases and J by 6 bases; unmatched bases: 6. The CDR3 region has the DNA TGCGCCAGCAGCCTGGTCGGGACTAGCGGGAGCAATGAGCAGTTCTTC. It is translated as CASSLVGTSGSNEQFF. The full variable domain, its missing parts supplied by reference TRBV5-1 and TRBJ2-1, is KAGVTQTPRYLIKTRGQQVTLSCSPISGHRSVSWYQQTPGQGLQFLFEYFSETQRNKGNFPGRFSGRQFSNSRSEMNVSTLELGDSALYLCASSLVGTSGSNEQFFGPGTRLTVL.

This clone has a single count. This rearrangement joins TRBV30 to TRBJ2-7; D is unclear. The CDR3 length is 12 residues. With 4 bases removed from V and 2 bases from J, the gap between germline ends came to 9 bases. The germline V gene has CDR1 GTSNPN and CDR2 SVGIG (reference sequence). CDR3 in DNA: TGTGCCTGGACCAGGCTTCCCTACGAGCAGTACTTC. It codes for CAWTRLPYEQYF.

V usage is TRBV28 and J usage is TRBJ1-1; D is perhaps TRBD1 (6 bases). V was cut by 6 bases and J by 14 bases, with 25 bases left in between. Germline V lookup: CDR1 MDHEN, CDR2 SYDVKM. The CDR3 contains 14 residues. The CDR3: CASSLAGARGYGFF. The CDR3 DNA follows: TGTGCCAGCAGCTTGGCGGGGGCTCGGGGTTATGGGTTCTTT.

The genes are TRBV11-2 and TRBJ2-3; D not certain. The germline gives CDR1 SGHAT, CDR2 FQNNGV. Trimming stripped 0 bases from V and 2 bases from J, with 6 bases between. There are 14 residues in the CDR3. In DNA, the CDR3 is TGTGCCAGCAGCTTAGATCTTATCACAGATACGCAGTATTTT. This codes for CASSLDLITDTQYF.

This chain joins TRBV28 and TRBJ2-5; D is possibly TRBD2 (6 bases). Germline V gives CDR1 MDHEN, CDR2 SYDVKM. This CDR3 contains 14 residues. V dropped 6 bases and J dropped 9 bases, with 20 bases sitting between them. The CDR3 sequence is CASSRGTPQGAQYF. CDR3 nucleotides: TGTGCCAGCAGCCGAGGGACTCCCCAAGGAGCCCAGTACTTC.

The CDR3 coding sequence is TGTGCCAGTAATACTAGGTTACAAGAGACCCAGTACTTC. This encodes CASNTRLQETQYF. This chain uses TRBV2 with TRBJ2-5; maybe TRBD2 (5 bases). The CDR3 covers 13 residues. V gave up 9 bases and J gave up 2 bases, with 13 bases separating them. Germline lookup yields CDR1 SNHLY and CDR2 FYNNEI.

The chain has TRBV21-1 and TRBJ1-5; TRBD1, the table's D call, was not compared with the DNA. TRBV21-1 represents a pseudogene. This CDR3 comprises 15 residues. Written as DNA, the CDR3 is TGTGCCAGCGCCTACCGGGGACAGGGCCATCAGCCCCAGCATTTT. Its protein is CASAYRGQGHQPQHF.

The chain carries TRBV7-3 and TRBJ2-5, with 10 bases aligning to TRBD1. Germline CDR1 reads SGHTA; CDR2 reads FQGTGA. The V segment lost 1 base and the J segment 5 bases; nucleotides outside the gene matches: 4. This CDR3 comprises 15 residues. This CDR3 is CASSLMRDRGETQYF. DNA of the CDR3: TGTGCCAGCAGCTTAATGCGGGACAGGGGTGAGACCCAGTACTTC.

V and J are TRBV7-2 and TRBJ2-3; the D gene is possibly TRBD2 (6 bases). Per germline, CDR1 SGHTA and CDR2 FQGNSA. CDR3 size: 14 residues. Between the trimmed V and J ends, which lost 3 bases and 3 bases, there was a span of 10 bases. CDR3 DNA: TGTGCCAGCAGCTTGGCTAGCGCTACAGATACGCAGTATTTT. The encoded protein is CASSLASATDTQYF. The variable domain in full, with the rest retrieved from reference TRBV7-2 and TRBJ2-3, is GAGVSQSPSNKVTEKGKDVELRCDPISGHTALYWYRQSLGQGLEFLIYFQGNSAPDKSGLPSDRFSAERTGGSVSTLTIQRTQQEDSAVYLCASSLASATDTQYFGPGTRLTVL.

V gene TRBV7-2 combines with J gene TRBJ1-2; 8 bases map to TRBD1. The CDR3 covers 14 residues. V dropped 1 base and J dropped 8; count of bases not matched to a gene: 6. Germline V gene data show CDR1 as SGHTA and CDR2 as FQGNSA. CDR3 sequence (DNA): TGTGCCAGCAGCTTAGTATCCCAGGGGGCAGGCTACACCTTC. Protein: CASSLVSQGAGYTF.

The chain uses TRBV7-9 and TRBJ2-1; TRBD1 aligns across 8 bases. Per the germline V gene, CDR1 is SEHNR and CDR2 is FQNEAQ (reference sequence). This CDR3 spans 17 amino acids. V lost 4 bases, J lost 8 bases, and 16 bases stayed unmatched. The DNA for the CDR3 is TGTGCCAGCAGCTGGACAGGGAATTGGGCGAGGGGGCATGAGCAGTTCTTC. Protein product: CASSWTGNWARGHEQFF. The whole variable domain, filled in from reference TRBV7-9 and TRBJ2-1, reads DTGVSQNPRHKITKRGQNVTFRCDPISEHNRLYWYRQTLGQGPEFLTYFQNEAQLEKSRLLSDRFSAERPKGSFSTLEIQRTEQGDSAMYLCASSWTGNWARGHEQFFGPGTRLTVL.

This clone is a singleton in its sample. The chain joins TRBV18 to TRBJ1-2; 9 bases map to TRBD1. This CDR3 region has 13 residues. From germline, CDR1 is KGHSH and CDR2 LQKENI. Trimming took 1 base from V and 8 from J; bases not matched to a gene: 2. Here the CDR3 reads CASSPRDREGYTF. DNA of the CDR3: TGTGCCAGCTCACCACGGGACAGGGAAGGCTACACCTTC.

V gene TRBV30 combines with J gene TRBJ2-2; 15 nucleotides line up with TRBD2. The CDR3 has 16 residues. V shed 3 bases and J 3 bases; nucleotides not matched to a gene: 2. Per the germline V gene, CDR1 is GTSNPN and CDR2 is SVGIG (reference sequence). The CDR3 protein is CAWRGLAGGYTGELFF. CDR3 DNA: TGTGCCTGGAGAGGACTAGCGGGAGGGTACACCGGGGAGCTGTTTTTT. Full variable domain (rest looked up from reference TRBV30 and TRBJ2-2): SQTIHQWPATLVQPVGSPLSLECTVEGTSNPNLYWYRQAAGRGLQLLFYSVGIGQISSEVPQNLSASRPQDRQFILSSKKLLLSDSGFYLCAWRGLAGGYTGELFFGEGSRLTVL.